Below are 32 T cell receptor beta chains sequenced from a single sample in a study of regulatory T cells in long-lasting Graves disease. To make TCR beta libraries, researchers used iRepertoire HTBI primers and Arm-PCR of CDR3 regions. TCRdb fed the multiplex PCR reads into MiXCR, producing one record per CDR3 protein. Here the sample spans 700,000 or so distinct CDR3 sequences, about 30% being singletons. The time point here: persistent/refractory GD, antithyroid drugs over 5 years with positive TRAb. There was RNA extracted from PBMCs, and the TCR library was made from it. The specimen comprised peripheral blood mononuclear cells (PBMCs), sampled when the disease was refractory, from a patient treated with antithyroid drugs. Receptor source: a female donor with Graves disease.

This clonotype was counted a few times. The V gene is TRBV5-6, the J gene TRBJ2-7, with D unclear. CDR3 length: 12 residues. The V and J ends lost 5 bases and 3 bases respectively, with 9 bases between them. CDR1 SGHDT and CDR2 YYEEEE come from the germline V gene. The CDR3 nucleotides read TGTGCCAGCAGTCGCAGCGACTACGAGCAGTACTTC. It encodes CASSRSDYEQYF.

J is TRBJ1-1 and V is TRBV20-1; perhaps TRBD1 as D (5 bases). This CDR3 has 15 residues. Trimming removed 3 bases at V and 0 bases at J, with 14 bases between. The V gene's germline CDR1 is DFQATT and CDR2 SNEGSKA (reference sequence). The CDR3 is CSASSGGSLNTEAFF. Written as DNA, the CDR3 is TGCAGTGCTAGTAGCGGGGGGAGCCTGAACACTGAAGCTTTCTTT.

The rearrangement links TRBV3-1 to TRBJ1-2; no definite D call. V shed 0 bases and J shed 5 bases, with 13 bases lying between them. Germline-derived CDR1 and CDR2 are LGHDT and YNNKEL (reference sequence). The CDR3 consists of 15 residues. CDR3 in DNA: TGTGCCAGCAGCCAAGATAGGGCGGATCTTTATGGCTACACCTTC. This encodes CASSQDRADLYGYTF.

This clonotype was observed a few times. The chain employs TRBV15 and TRBJ2-1; maybe TRBD2 (6 bases). Deletions cut 1 base from V and 4 bases from J, with 11 bases between. Germline V gives CDR1 LNHNV, CDR2 YYDKDF (reference sequence). CDR3 length: 15 amino acids. The CDR3: CATSRAGSKYNEQFF. CDR3 nucleotides: TGTGCCACCAGCAGAGCCGGGAGCAAGTACAATGAGCAGTTCTTC.

This chain uses TRBV27 with TRBJ2-7; 8 bases match TRBD2. The length of the CDR3 is 15 residues. Germline trimming cut 10 bases from V and 2 bases from J; bases unmatched to any gene: 13. Germline CDR1 is MNHEY and CDR2 is SMNVEV (reference sequence). The CDR3 spells CANLMSLAGTYEQYF. Written as DNA, the CDR3 is TGTGCCAACCTAATGTCTCTAGCGGGTACCTACGAGCAGTACTTC.

This clonotype was recorded many times. The V gene is TRBV27, the J gene TRBJ1-2, with D possibly TRBD1 on 5 matching bases. The CDR3 is 13 amino acids. Looked up from germline, CDR1 is MNHEY and CDR2 is SMNVEV (reference sequence). Trimming cost V 6 bases and J 7 bases, with 15 bases left between them. CDR3 sequence: CASRPDRGVGYTF. The CDR3, as DNA: TGTGCCAGCAGACCGGACCGAGGGGTTGGCTACACCTTC.

The rearrangement uses TRBV15 and TRBJ1-2; TRBD1 agrees at 9 bases. The CDR3 length is 13 residues. V lost 4 bases to trimming and J lost 5 bases; unmatched junction nucleotides: 2. Germline V gene sequence: CDR1 LNHNV, CDR2 YYDKDF (reference sequence). Written as DNA, the CDR3 is TGTGCCACCAGCATGGACAGGGGATATGGCTACACCTTC. It specifies CATSMDRGYGYTF. Using reference TRBV15 and TRBJ1-2 for the parts outside the CDR3, the full variable domain is DAMVIQNPRYQVTQFGKPVTLSCSQTLNHNVMYWYQQKSSQAPKLLFHYYDKDFNNEADTPDNFQSRRPNTSFCFLDIRSPGLGDTAMYLCATSMDRGYGYTFGSGTRLTVV.

The chain recombines TRBV5-4 with TRBJ2-7, with D tentatively TRBD1 (6 bases). V dropped 0 bases and J dropped 6 bases, with 16 bases sitting between them. Germline V gene lookup returns CDR1 SGHNT and CDR2 YYREEE (reference sequence). CDR3 size: 15 residues. The CDR3 DNA reads TGTGCCAGCAGCTTGGGGGGGCTGGGGTTCGCCGAGCAGTACTTC. Protein product: CASSLGGLGFAEQYF.

This clonotype was observed a few times. V gene TRBV11-2 combines with J gene TRBJ1-1, with a tentative D call TRBD1 (5 bases). The V end was cut by 4 bases, the J end by 11 bases, with 17 bases between. The CDR3 consists of 13 residues. Germline loops: CDR1 SGHAT, CDR2 FQNNGV. CDR3: CASSSSGGGRAFF. The DNA for the CDR3 is TGTGCCAGCAGCTCCTCCGGGGGGGGTCGCGCTTTCTTT.

The sample holds a few counts of this clonotype. This chain links TRBV5-1 with TRBJ1-2, with no clear D. The CDR3 loop spans 14 amino acids. Germline loops: CDR1 SGHRS, CDR2 YFSETQ. V dropped 2 bases and J dropped 2 bases, with 10 bases sitting between them. The CDR3 spells CASSFNDGNYGYTF. The CDR3 DNA follows: TGCGCCAGCAGCTTCAATGACGGAAACTATGGCTACACCTTC.

The gene calls are TRBV27 and TRBJ1-6, with unresolved D. Germline lookup yields CDR1 MNHEY and CDR2 SMNVEV (reference sequence). The V end lost 4 bases, the J end lost 7 bases, and 17 bases lay between the germline ends. The CDR3 contains 16 residues. The CDR3 spells CASSYEGLSGNSPLHF. CDR3 nucleotides: TGTGCCAGCAGTTATGAGGGCCTCTCGGGGAATTCACCCCTCCACTTT.

This chain uses TRBV6-1 with TRBJ1-1; D may be TRBD1 (6 bases). Germline CDR1 and CDR2: MNHNS and SASEGT. V dropped 7 bases and J dropped 6 bases, with 12 bases sitting between them. CDR3 length equals 12 residues. The CDR3 nucleotides are TGTGCCAGCAATTCAGGGGCCGCTGAAGCTTTCTTT. Its translation: CASNSGAAEAFF.

This rearrangement joins TRBV19 to TRBJ1-1; D remains unclear. The V end was cut by 5 bases, the J end by 0 bases, with 10 bases between. The CDR3 covers 14 residues. Germline V gene data show CDR1 as LNHDA and CDR2 as SQIVND (reference sequence). The CDR3 DNA sequence: TGTGCCAGTAGTCTTACATGGTTGAACACTGAAGCTTTCTTT. It is translated as CASSLTWLNTEAFF. The full variable domain, rest sourced from reference TRBV19 and TRBJ1-1, is DGGITQSPKYLFRKEGQNVTLSCEQNLNHDAMYWYRQDPGQGLRLIYYSQIVNDFQKGDIAEGYSVSREKKESFPLTVTSAQKNPTAFYLCASSLTWLNTEAFFGQGTRLTVV.

The rearrangement links TRBV30 to TRBJ2-7; no reliable D call. The CDR3 extends over 13 amino acids. V lost 8 bases and J 1 base, leaving 15 bases between the germline ends. Germline V gene sequence: CDR1 GTSNPN, CDR2 SVGIG (reference sequence). CDR3 nucleotide sequence: TGTGCCCGGAAAGAGGACGGATCCTACGAGCAGTACTTC. This sequence encodes CARKEDGSYEQYF.

This clonotype showed up just a few times. The chain joins TRBV10-3 to TRBJ1-2; D is possibly TRBD1 (5 bases). Trimming shortened V by 8 bases and J by 7 bases, and 11 bases separated the two germline ends. This CDR3 region has 11 residues. The V gene's germline CDR1 is ENHRY and CDR2 SYGVKD. CDR3 in amino acids: CAIVGAGGYTF. DNA for the CDR3: TGTGCCATCGTCGGGGCTGGTGGCTACACCTTC.

This chain uses TRBV29-1 with TRBJ2-3, with D unclear. Germline V gene lookup returns CDR1 SQVTM and CDR2 ANQGSEA. V dropped 6 bases and J dropped 3 bases, with 13 bases sitting between them. This CDR3 has 13 residues. Here the CDR3 reads CSVPPEGTDTQYF. The CDR3 DNA reads as TGCAGCGTGCCCCCAGAAGGGACAGATACGCAGTATTTT.

This clonotype appeared a few times. CDR3 sequence reads: CASSFKGRLSFSYNSPLHF. CDR3 nucleotide sequence: TGTGCCAGCAGTTTTAAGGGCAGGCTAAGCTTCTCCTATAATTCACCCCTCCACTTT. This rearrangement joins TRBV28 to TRBJ1-6; the D is unclear. Germline CDR1 reads MDHEN; CDR2 reads SYDVKM. V was shortened by 3 bases and J by 0 bases, with 18 bases between the two germline ends. This CDR3 comprises 19 residues.

This clonotype has only one observation. The chain uses TRBV7-9 and TRBJ1-6; TRBD1 might be the D (5 bases). The CDR3 runs to 15 residues. V shed 8 bases and J shed 8 bases, with 19 bases lying between them. In germline, CDR1 is SEHNR, CDR2 FQNEAQ (reference sequence). The CDR3 here is CASSGEGRSDSPLHF. DNA for the CDR3: TGTGCCAGCTCTGGGGAGGGGAGGTCTGATTCACCCCTCCACTTT.

This clonotype came up a few times. V and J are TRBV29-1 and TRBJ1-1; perhaps TRBD1 as D (5 bases). The germline V gene encodes CDR1 SQVTM and CDR2 ANQGSEA. Trimming took off 6 bases at V and 3 bases at J, with 14 bases between the two ends. The CDR3 contains 13 residues. The CDR3 region is CSVNEGTYTEAFF. The CDR3 bases are TGCAGCGTGAACGAAGGGACTTACACTGAAGCTTTCTTT.

The chain carries TRBV7-2 and TRBJ1-5; the D is unclear. CDR3 length equals 14 residues. In germline, CDR1 is SGHTA, CDR2 FQGNSA. Trimming shortened V by 5 bases and J by 3 bases, and 11 bases separated the two germline ends. This CDR3 is CASSLGPNNQPQHF. DNA of the CDR3: TGTGCCAGCAGCCTCGGGCCCAACAATCAGCCCCAGCATTTT.

The gene calls are TRBV28 and TRBJ1-5; weak D call: TRBD1 (5 bases). Germline lookup yields CDR1 MDHEN and CDR2 SYDVKM. This CDR3 region has 16 residues. V was clipped by 5 bases and J by 2 bases, with 16 bases between them. CDR3: CASSPREGAGNQPQHF. The CDR3 DNA sequence: TGTGCCAGCAGTCCCCGTGAAGGGGCCGGCAATCAGCCCCAGCATTTT. The entire variable domain, with the rest obtained from reference TRBV28 and TRBJ1-5, is as follows: DVKVTQSSRYLVKRTGEKVFLECVQDMDHENMFWYRQDPGLGLRLIYFSYDVKMKEKGDIPEGYSVSREKKERFSLILESASTNQTSMYLCASSPREGAGNQPQHFGDGTRLSIL.

The rearrangement uses TRBV7-9 and TRBJ2-7; D is undetermined. Germline loops: CDR1 SEHNR, CDR2 FQNEAQ (reference sequence). CDR3 length equals 13 residues. The ends were cut back, 5 bases at V and 6 bases at J, with 14 bases in the middle. The CDR3 DNA reads as TGTGCCAGCAGCCCCCCTCGAGAGCCCGAGCAGTACTTC. Its translation is CASSPPREPEQYF.

This clonotype was observed at least ten times. This sequence joins TRBV27 and TRBJ2-7; a possible D gene is TRBD1 (6 bases). Germline loops: CDR1 MNHEY, CDR2 SMNVEV (reference sequence). V was clipped by 2 bases and J by 2 bases, with 7 bases between them. The CDR3 is made up of 13 amino acids. CDR3: CASSLNRAYEQYF. CDR3 nucleotide sequence: TGTGCCAGCAGTTTAAACAGGGCCTACGAGCAGTACTTC.

A few counts support this clonotype. The genes are TRBV6-1 and TRBJ1-5; 8 nucleotides align to TRBD1. Germline CDR1 MNHNS, CDR2 SASEGT. Germline trimming cut 5 bases from V and 4 bases from J; bases unmatched to any gene: 16. The CDR3 spans 18 residues. CDR3 sequence: CASSRQGTTKNGNQPQHF. CDR3 sequence (DNA): TGTGCCAGCAGTCGACAGGGGACGACGAAGAATGGGAATCAGCCCCAGCATTTT.

This clonotype was seen only a few times. V usage is TRBV16 and J usage is TRBJ1-1; 9 nucleotides match TRBD1. This CDR3 region has 15 residues. Germline values: CDR1 KGHSY, CDR2 FQNENV. V trimming: 2 bases; J trimming: 2 bases; junction bases outside the gene matches: 3. CDR3 sequence (DNA): TGTGCCAGCAGCCAAGGACAGGGGATAAACACTGAAGCTTTCTTT. This translates into CASSQGQGINTEAFF.

This clonotype has a handful of counts. V is TRBV6-1 and J is TRBJ1-2; possible D gene TRBD1, 5 bases. Germline CDR1 and CDR2: MNHNS and SASEGT. The CDR3 runs to 14 residues. V lost 2 bases and J 5 bases, leaving 12 bases between the germline ends. The CDR3 nucleotides read TGTGCCAGCAGTGAACAGGGTGGGCCTTATGGCTACACCTTC. Translated, it gives CASSEQGGPYGYTF.

This clonotype was seen a few times. The rearrangement uses TRBV7-3 and TRBJ2-7; 8 nucleotides agree with TRBD2. Trimming removed 4 bases from V and 0 bases from J; junction bases left unmatched: 2. Germline CDR1 is SGHTA and CDR2 is FQGTGA. This CDR3 spans 14 amino acids. Written as DNA, the CDR3 is TGTGCCAGCAGCTCGGGGGGGGACTCCTACGAGCAGTACTTC. Translating it yields CASSSGGDSYEQYF. The full variable domain, with the rest looked up from reference TRBV7-3 and TRBJ2-7, is GAGVSQTPSNKVTEKGKYVELRCDPISGHTALYWYRQSLGQGPEFLIYFQGTGAADDSGLPNDRFFAVRPEGSVSTLKIQRTERGDSAVYLCASSSGGDSYEQYFGPGTRLTVT.

In the case of this clonotype: One base away lies a much larger clone, so this may be a sequencing read error. The rearrangement joins TRBV12-3 or TRBV12-4 to TRBJ1-2; 7 bases align to TRBD1. With 6 bases clipped from V and 9 bases from J, the junction kept 10 bases outside the gene matches. This CDR3 is built from 13 residues. CDR3: CASRGTALYSYTF. As DNA, the CDR3 is TGTGCCAGCAGAGGGACAGCACTATATAGCTACACCTTC.

The chain has TRBV29-1 and TRBJ1-1; D is perhaps TRBD1 (5 bases). Trimming stripped 6 bases from V and 0 bases from J, with 20 bases between. Germline CDR1 SQVTM, CDR2 ANQGSEA. This CDR3 spans 16 amino acids. CDR3 nucleotides: TGCAGCGTGGCCGGGGGGAGAGAGAGGGTGAACACTGAAGCTTTCTTT. Translated, it gives CSVAGGRERVNTEAFF.

The chain employs TRBV5-4 and TRBJ2-7; TRBD1 might be the D (5 bases). Germline values: CDR1 SGHNT, CDR2 YYREEE (reference sequence). The CDR3 runs 14 residues. V was trimmed by 4 bases and J by 3 bases, leaving 14 bases between them. The CDR3 DNA follows: TGTGCCAGCAGCCTGGAAGCAGGGAACTACGAGCAGTACTTC. Protein sequence: CASSLEAGNYEQYF.

The V call is TRBV2, the J call TRBJ1-1; D possibly corresponds to TRBD1 (6 bases). CDR1 and CDR2 from the germline V gene are SNHLY and FYNNEI. CDR3 length equals 14 residues. V was shortened by 6 bases and J by 4 bases, with 15 bases between the two germline ends. Written as DNA, the CDR3 is TGTGCCAGCAGACCTACCAGGGGTATCACTGAAGCTTTCTTT. Residues: CASRPTRGITEAFF.

The rearrangement joins TRBV30 to TRBJ2-7; D might be TRBD1 (5 bases). CDR3 length equals 12 residues. V lost 5 bases, J lost 3 bases, and 11 bases lay in between. Germline V CDR1 and CDR2: GTSNPN, SVGIG (reference sequence). The CDR3 here is CAWARVRYEQYF. The CDR3 DNA sequence: TGTGCCTGGGCCAGGGTTCGCTACGAGCAGTACTTC.